This TCR beta chain comes out of a study of identical twins. CDR1 is LGHDT, CDR2 YNNKEL, per germline (reference sequence). Losses at the gene ends were 0 bases for V and 3 bases for J; bases not matched to a gene: 16. The CDR3 length is 20 residues. TCRdb reprocessed the 5' RACE reads via MiXCR and lists one record per CDR3 protein. This sample has about 280,000 distinct CDR3 sequences, with about 8.9% found just once. Only healthy Caucasians were enrolled as donors. Points from the study as a whole: Clonotypes of the beta chain that were abundant in cord blood carried fewer insertions (memory repertoires showed none). There was an excess of low generation probability in the out-of-frame alpha sequences that twins shared.

This clonotype was observed many times. Its matching antigen is unknown. This same sample was also part of a study on yellow fever vaccine responses in identical twins.

The sample taken for sequencing was memory (CD45RO+) T cells sorted from blood. The J gene is TRBJ2-1, the V gene TRBV3-1; 8 positions match TRBD2. This clonotype was sampled from a woman aged 18-29 years in good health. The CDR3 sequence: CASSQDRPLVAGRRYNEQFF. The CDR3 DNA follows: TGTGCCAGCAGCCAAGATCGCCCGTTGGTAGCGGGGCGCCGCTACAATGAGCAGTTCTTC.